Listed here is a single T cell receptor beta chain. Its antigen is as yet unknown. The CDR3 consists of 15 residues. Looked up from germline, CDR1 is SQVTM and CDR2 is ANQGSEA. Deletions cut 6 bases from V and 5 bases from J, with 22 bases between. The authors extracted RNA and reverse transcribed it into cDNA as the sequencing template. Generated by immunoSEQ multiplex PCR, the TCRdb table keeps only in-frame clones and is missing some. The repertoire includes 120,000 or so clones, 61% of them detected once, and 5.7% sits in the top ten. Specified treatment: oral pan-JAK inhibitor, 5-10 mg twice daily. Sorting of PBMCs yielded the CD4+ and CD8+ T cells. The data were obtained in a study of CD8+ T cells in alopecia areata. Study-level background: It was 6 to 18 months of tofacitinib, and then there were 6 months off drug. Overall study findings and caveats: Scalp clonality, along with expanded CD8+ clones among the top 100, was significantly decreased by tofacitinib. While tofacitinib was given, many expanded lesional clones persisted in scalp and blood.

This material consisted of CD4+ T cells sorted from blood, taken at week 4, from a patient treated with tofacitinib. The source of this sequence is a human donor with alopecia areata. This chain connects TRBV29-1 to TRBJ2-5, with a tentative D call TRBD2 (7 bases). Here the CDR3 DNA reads TGCAGCGTCCCCTCTCAAGTGGGGGGGCGTGAGACCCAGTACTTC. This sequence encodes CSVPSQVGGRETQYF.